These 18 T cell receptor beta chains were sequenced from one sample in a study of T cells after yellow fever vaccination. TCRdb analysed the 5' RACE reads with MiXCR anew, one entry per CDR3 protein. The data contain roughly 250,000 distinct CDR3 sequences, about an eighth of them singletons. This specimen consisted of CD4+ T cells sorted from PBMCs, obtained 45 days after the yellow fever booster vaccination. These receptors all stem from a man aged 25-40 years who received the YFV17D yellow fever vaccine.

This chain links TRBV4-3 with TRBJ2-1, with a possible D match to TRBD2 (6 bases). The V end was cut by 1 base, the J end by 7 bases, with 20 bases between. Germline V gene sequence: CDR1 LGHNA, CDR2 YSLEER. This CDR3 comprises 17 residues. Written as DNA, the CDR3 is TGCGCCAGCAGCCAAGGTCCAGGGCGGGATTTAAGAAATGAGCAGTTCTTC. Amino acids: CASSQGPGRDLRNEQFF.

The V and J genes are TRBV20-1 and TRBJ2-7, with D possibly TRBD2 on 6 matching bases. This CDR3 is 14 amino acids long. V was trimmed by 5 bases and J by 2 bases, leaving 16 bases between them. Germline V gene sequence: CDR1 DFQATT, CDR2 SNEGSKA (reference sequence). The CDR3 sequence: CSAGPGLDPYEQYF. DNA of the CDR3: TGCAGTGCTGGACCGGGACTGGACCCCTACGAGCAGTACTTC.

The J gene is TRBJ1-1, the V gene TRBV20-1; D gene unclear. This CDR3 region has 13 residues. From germline, CDR1 is DFQATT and CDR2 SNEGSKA (reference sequence). Trimming shortened V by 2 bases and J by 1 base, and 8 bases separated the two germline ends. As DNA, the CDR3 is TGCAGTGCTAGACCATACAGGAACACTGAAGCTTTCTTT. This gives the protein CSARPYRNTEAFF.

In DNA, the CDR3 is TGTGCCAGCAGTTACGGGCCTAGCGGGAGGGCCACGAAGACCCAGTACTTC. It yields the protein CASSYGPSGRATKTQYF. V gene TRBV6-5 combines with J gene TRBJ2-5, with 12 nucleotides matching TRBD2. V lost 2 bases to trimming and J lost 6 bases; unmatched junction nucleotides: 10. Per germline, CDR1 MNHEY and CDR2 SVGAGI. The CDR3 spans 17 residues.

A few counts support this clonotype. The chain joins TRBV20-1 to TRBJ2-5; perhaps D is TRBD1 or TRBD2 (6 bases each). This CDR3 is 14 amino acids long. Germline loops: CDR1 DFQATT, CDR2 SNEGSKA (reference sequence). With 6 bases removed from V and 1 base from J, the gap between germline ends came to 15 bases. The CDR3 nucleotides read TGCAGTGCCACGGAGGGGGTTGTCCAAGAGACCCAGTACTTC. Its translation: CSATEGVVQETQYF.

This chain links TRBV5-6 with TRBJ2-4; D is unresolved. Germline CDR1 is SGHDT and CDR2 is YYEEEE. Trimming stripped 2 bases from V and 5 bases from J, with 8 bases between. This CDR3 contains 13 residues. The CDR3: CASSFFSQNIQYF. The DNA for the CDR3 is TGTGCCAGCAGCTTCTTCTCCCAAAACATTCAGTACTTC.

This clonotype has just a few counts. The rearrangement joins TRBV7-9 to TRBJ2-7; 11 bases align to TRBD2. Germline V gene data show CDR1 as SEHNR and CDR2 as FQNEAQ (reference sequence). J gave up 0 bases and V 6 bases, and 4 bases lay outside the gene matches. The CDR3 consists of 15 residues. The CDR3 loop reads CASRRLAGSSYEQYF. The CDR3 DNA sequence: TGTGCCAGCAGACGACTAGCGGGGAGCTCCTACGAGCAGTACTTC.

The chain employs TRBV7-6 and TRBJ2-7, with D tentatively TRBD2 (5 bases). CDR3 length: 14 residues. With 5 bases removed from V and 5 bases from J, the gap between germline ends came to 16 bases. From germline, CDR1 is SGHVS and CDR2 FNYEAQ. CDR3 in amino acids: CASSRGGSRDEQYF. The CDR3 nucleotides read TGTGCCAGCAGCCGAGGCGGGTCAAGAGACGAGCAGTACTTC.

This clonotype appeared a few times. The V and J genes are TRBV7-2 and TRBJ2-1; D gene unclear. CDR1 and CDR2 (germline): SGHTA, FQGNSA. With 1 base removed from V and 4 bases from J, the gap between germline ends came to 14 bases. This CDR3 spans 16 amino acids. The CDR3 DNA reads as TGTGCCAGCAGCTTAGTGGTGGGCCTTGAATACAATGAGCAGTTCTTC. Amino acids: CASSLVVGLEYNEQFF.

V gene TRBV6-2 or TRBV6-3 combines with J gene TRBJ2-1; TRBD2 matches at 8 bases. V lost 6 bases, J lost 2 bases, and 15 bases stayed unmatched. The CDR3 runs to 18 residues. Germline V gene lookup returns CDR1 MNHEY and CDR2 SVGEGT. CDR3 in DNA: TGTGCCAGCAGCCCTCCCAGAGGCGGGAGGAGGGCCTACAATGAGCAGTTCTTC. It codes for CASSPPRGGRRAYNEQFF.

The gene calls are TRBV6-1 and TRBJ2-2, with TRBD2 matching 13 bases. The V gene end was trimmed by 6 bases and the J gene end by 5 bases; junction bases not matched to a gene: 3. This CDR3 contains 15 residues. CDR1 and CDR2 from the germline V gene are MNHNS and SASEGT. DNA of the CDR3: TGTGCCAGCAGCTGGACTAGCGGGAGAACCGGGGAGCTGTTTTTT. Its translation: CASSWTSGRTGELFF.

This clonotype was detected a few times. V is TRBV15 and J is TRBJ2-3; 10 bases fit TRBD2. The V segment lost 0 bases and the J segment 4 bases; nucleotides outside the gene matches: 4. Germline CDR1 reads LNHNV; CDR2 reads YYDKDF (reference sequence). The CDR3 extends over 16 amino acids. CDR3 protein: CATSRDNSGRSDTQYF. CDR3 DNA: TGTGCCACCAGCAGAGATAATAGCGGGAGGTCAGATACGCAGTATTTT.

This clonotype showed up just a few times. The V gene is TRBV20-1, the J gene TRBJ2-1; 10 bases line up with TRBD2. Germline V CDR1 and CDR2: DFQATT, SNEGSKA (reference sequence). V lost 6 bases, J lost 8 bases, and 13 bases stayed unmatched. This CDR3 is 15 amino acids long. Here the CDR3 DNA reads TGCAGTGCGAGCGGGGTATCTAGCGGGAGTGATGAGCAGTTCTTC. It translates to CSASGVSSGSDEQFF.

The chain recombines TRBV20-1 with TRBJ2-1; TRBD2 agrees at 7 bases. V lost 2 bases, J lost 10 bases, and 8 bases stayed unmatched. The CDR3 extends over 13 amino acids. Germline V CDR1 and CDR2: DFQATT, SNEGSKA (reference sequence). CDR3 sequence reads: CSARIGGKGEQFF. CDR3 DNA: TGCAGTGCTAGAATCGGGGGGAAGGGGGAGCAGTTCTTC.

There are a few counts of this clonotype. J is TRBJ2-7 and V is TRBV12-3 or TRBV12-4; no definite D call. The CDR3 has 15 amino acids. The V end lost 8 bases, the J end lost 1 base, and 18 bases lay between the germline ends. The CDR3 sequence is CASDSVGFPSYEQYF. CDR3 nucleotide sequence: TGTGCCAGCGACTCAGTTGGTTTCCCGTCCTACGAGCAGTACTTC.

This clonotype has a count of ten or more. The chain uses TRBV20-1 and TRBJ2-1; weak D call: TRBD2 (5 bases). V lost 4 bases, J lost 0 bases, and 10 bases lay in between. Per the germline V gene, CDR1 is DFQATT and CDR2 is SNEGSKA (reference sequence). The length of the CDR3 is 14 residues. This CDR3 is CSATTGSSYNEQFF. The CDR3 coding sequence is TGCAGTGCTACCACTGGGAGCTCCTACAATGAGCAGTTCTTC.

The chain has TRBV20-1 and TRBJ1-1, with D hard to call. This CDR3 comprises 15 residues. Germline V gives CDR1 DFQATT, CDR2 SNEGSKA (reference sequence). V gave up 0 bases and J gave up 5 bases, with 16 bases separating them. The CDR3 nucleotides are TGCAGTGCTAGAGACGCGAGCGGGGATGGGACTGAAGCTTTCTTT. Protein: CSARDASGDGTEAFF.

This clonotype was seen a few times. The chain joins TRBV29-1 to TRBJ2-7; the D gene is possibly TRBD1 (6 bases). The germline V and J ends were trimmed by 7 bases and 0 bases, with 10 bases remaining between them. This CDR3 has 12 residues. CDR1 and CDR2 (germline): SQVTM, ANQGSEA. This CDR3 reads CSGQTGSYEQYF. DNA for the CDR3: TGCAGCGGGCAGACAGGCTCCTACGAGCAGTACTTC.